What follows describes a single T cell receptor beta chain. Per the germline V gene, CDR1 is SEHNR and CDR2 is FQNEAQ (reference sequence). V was cut by 5 bases and J by 1 base, with 11 bases left in between. The CDR3 has 14 amino acids. The source of the sample is a study of blood T cells in healthy people across ages. Primers used in a second PCR of about 7 to 12 cycles were a sample-barcoded 5' primer and a J-beta primer mix. MiXCR, run by TCRdb on the 5' RACE reads, gives a single entry per CDR3 protein. The sample gives about 800,000 distinct CDR3 sequences, roughly 25% of which show up once; around 3.6% is in the top ten. In addition, the sample was reused for a study of T cells of mothers and their children. According to that study: The analysis detected no persistent microchimeric T cell clones.

The chain carries TRBV7-9 and TRBJ1-1; D call uncertain. The specimen sequenced was blood. This receptor was taken from a boy between 10 and 17 years old in good health. The CDR3: CASSPSAGNTEAFF. The CDR3 coding sequence is TGTGCCAGCAGCCCGTCGGCCGGGAACACTGAAGCTTTCTTT.